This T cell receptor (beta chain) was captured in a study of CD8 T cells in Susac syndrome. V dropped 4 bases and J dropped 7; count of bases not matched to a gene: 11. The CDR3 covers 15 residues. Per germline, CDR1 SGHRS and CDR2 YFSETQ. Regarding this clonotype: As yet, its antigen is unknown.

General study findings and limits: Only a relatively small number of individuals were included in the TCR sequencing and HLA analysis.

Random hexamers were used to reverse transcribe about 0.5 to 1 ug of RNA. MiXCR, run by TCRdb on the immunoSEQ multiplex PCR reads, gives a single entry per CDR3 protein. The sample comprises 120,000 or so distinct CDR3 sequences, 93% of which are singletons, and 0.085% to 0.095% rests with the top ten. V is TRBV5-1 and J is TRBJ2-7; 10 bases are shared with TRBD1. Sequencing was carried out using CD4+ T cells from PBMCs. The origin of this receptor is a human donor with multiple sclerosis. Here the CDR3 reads CASSTIDRGLEEQYF. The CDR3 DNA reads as TGCGCCAGCAGCACTATAGACAGGGGGCTAGAGGAGCAGTACTTC.